Listed below are T cell receptor beta chains from one sample, sequenced in a study of monozygotic twins with inflammatory bowel disease. TCRdb re-called the 5' RACE reads and gives one entry per CDR3 protein, without DNA. This sample contains some 300,000 distinct CDR3 sequences. Sequenced material: blood. These TCRs come from a human donor with ulcerative colitis or Crohn's disease, or a healthy co-twin of an affected twin (not recorded which). Both conserved end residues are part of each CDR3.

V gene: TRBV7-8; J gene: TRBJ2-7; CDR3 protein: CASSHREAGGYEQYF
V gene: TRBV12-3/TRBV12-4; J gene: TRBJ2-4; CDR3 protein: CASSLNSGGIKNIQYF
V gene: TRBV18; J gene: TRBJ2-5; CDR3 protein: CASSPGSTGQETQYF
V gene: TRBV3-1; J gene: TRBJ2-3; CDR3 protein: CASSPFPTGTDTQYF
V gene: TRBV5-5; J gene: TRBJ1-2; CDR3 protein: CASSRGQLYNYGYTF
V gene: TRBV9; J gene: TRBJ2-1; CDR3 protein: CASSVDSGGSYNEQFF
V gene: TRBV29-1; J gene: TRBJ1-4; CDR3 protein: CSVAGSNEKLFF
V gene: TRBV5-6; J gene: TRBJ1-2; CDR3 protein: CASSLGPSSHYGYTF
V gene: TRBV7-8; J gene: TRBJ2-1; CDR3 protein: CASSLRLGSNEQFF
V gene: TRBV7-9; J gene: TRBJ1-5; CDR3 protein: CASSLGGADNQPQHF
V gene: TRBV28; J gene: TRBJ1-5; CDR3 protein: CASSLTGLYQPQHF
V gene: TRBV20-1; J gene: TRBJ2-7; CDR3 protein: CSASRGDYEQYF
V gene: TRBV29-1; J gene: TRBJ2-2; CDR3 protein: CSVPYGTSGSGELFF
V gene: TRBV6-1; J gene: TRBJ2-7; CDR3 protein: CASRVPGQTPHEQYF
V gene: TRBV5-1; J gene: TRBJ1-2; CDR3 protein: CASSLALGAGGYTF